This TCR beta chain derives from a study of vaccination effects on CD4 cells after COVID-19. About the research overall: Post-vaccine sampling occurred a median 72 days after the second dose. Study findings and constraints: No early post-infection timepoints were available in the study, which also included few convalescent patients. From healthy vaccinees, only 1 of 255 vaccine-induced clones also reacted to common cold coronaviruses.

ViraFEST expansion of antigen-specific CD4+ T cells with viral peptide pools preceded sequencing. Investigators separated out CD4+ T cells once 9 to 11 days of culture had passed. As their vaccination, participants received two doses of either BNT162b2 or mRNA-1273. According to the study, vaccine recipients showed no prior SARS-CoV-2 infection and negative nucleocapsid antibodies. Assay: immunoSEQ multiplex PCR; the TCRdb copy retains only in-frame clones and omits some. The sample holds roughly 59,000 clones, around 78% seen once. Note on this clone: Its antigen is currently unknown.

This CDR3 is built from 15 residues. The V end was cut by 5 bases, the J end by 7 bases, with 17 bases between. CDR1 is MDHEN and CDR2 is SYDVKM in the germline V gene. The starting material was CD4+ T cells from PBMCs cultured with HCoV-OC43 spike peptides, obtained after COVID-19 vaccination. This sample's subset: HCoV-OC43 spike overlapping peptide pool stimulation. This chain uses TRBV28 with TRBJ1-4, with a possible D match to TRBD1 (5 bases). This sequence was found in a human donor who received a COVID-19 vaccine. In nucleotides, the CDR3 is TGTGCCAGCAGTGCCCCGGGGGGTCAGATTGAAAAACTGTTTTTT. Its protein product is CASSAPGGQIEKLFF.